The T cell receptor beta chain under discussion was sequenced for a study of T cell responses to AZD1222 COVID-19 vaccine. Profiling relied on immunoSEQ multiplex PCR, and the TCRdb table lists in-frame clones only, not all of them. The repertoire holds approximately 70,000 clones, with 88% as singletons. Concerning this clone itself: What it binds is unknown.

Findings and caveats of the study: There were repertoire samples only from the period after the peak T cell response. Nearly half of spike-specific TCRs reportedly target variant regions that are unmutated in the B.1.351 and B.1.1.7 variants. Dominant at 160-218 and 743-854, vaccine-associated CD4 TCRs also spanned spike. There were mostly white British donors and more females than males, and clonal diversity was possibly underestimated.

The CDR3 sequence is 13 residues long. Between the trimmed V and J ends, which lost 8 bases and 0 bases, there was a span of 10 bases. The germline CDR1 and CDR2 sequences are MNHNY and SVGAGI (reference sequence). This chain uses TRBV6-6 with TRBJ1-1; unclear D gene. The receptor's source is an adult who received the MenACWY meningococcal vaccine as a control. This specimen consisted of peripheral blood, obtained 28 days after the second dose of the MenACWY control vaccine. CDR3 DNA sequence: TGTGCCAGCCGGCCAGACATGAACACTGAAGCTTTCTTT. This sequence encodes CASRPDMNTEAFF.